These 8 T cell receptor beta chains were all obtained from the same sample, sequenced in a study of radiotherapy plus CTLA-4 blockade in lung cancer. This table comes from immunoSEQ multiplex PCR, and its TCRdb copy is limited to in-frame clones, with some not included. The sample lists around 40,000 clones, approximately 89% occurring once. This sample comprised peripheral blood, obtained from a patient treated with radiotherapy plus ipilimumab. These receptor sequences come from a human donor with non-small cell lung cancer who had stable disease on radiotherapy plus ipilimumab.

The CDR3 region has the DNA TGCAGTGGCAGGGTACAAGAGACCCAGTACTTC. This encodes CSGRVQETQYF. V gene TRBV20-1 combines with J gene TRBJ2-5, with D possibly TRBD1 on 5 matching bases. Germline values: CDR1 DFQATT, CDR2 SNEGSKA (reference sequence). The CDR3 is made up of 11 amino acids. V was cut by 7 bases and J by 2 bases, with 8 bases left in between.

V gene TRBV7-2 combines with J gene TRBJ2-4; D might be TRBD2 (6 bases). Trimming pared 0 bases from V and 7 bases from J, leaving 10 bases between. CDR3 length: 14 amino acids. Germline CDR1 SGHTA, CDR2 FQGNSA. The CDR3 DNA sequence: TGTGCCAGCAGCTTAGCGGGACTTTTGAACATTCAGTACTTC. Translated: CASSLAGLLNIQYF.

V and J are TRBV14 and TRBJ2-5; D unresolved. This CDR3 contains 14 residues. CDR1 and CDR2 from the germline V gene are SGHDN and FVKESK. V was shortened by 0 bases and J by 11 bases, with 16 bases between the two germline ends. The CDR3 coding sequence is TGTGCCAGCAGCCAAGATCTCTGGCGGCAAGATCAGTACTTC. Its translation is CASSQDLWRQDQYF. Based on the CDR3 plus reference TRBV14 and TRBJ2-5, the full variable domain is EAGVTQFPSHSVIEKGQTVTLRCDPISGHDNLYWYRRVMGKEIKFLLHFVKESKQDESGMPNNRFLAERTGGTYSTLKVQPAELEDSGVYFCASSQDLWRQDQYFGPGTRLLVL.

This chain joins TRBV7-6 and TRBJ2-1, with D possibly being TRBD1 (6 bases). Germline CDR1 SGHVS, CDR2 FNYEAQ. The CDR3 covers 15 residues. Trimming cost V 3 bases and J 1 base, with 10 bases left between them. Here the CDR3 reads CASSLDSTSYNEQFF. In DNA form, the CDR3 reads TGTGCCAGCAGCTTGGACAGCACGTCCTACAATGAGCAGTTCTTC.

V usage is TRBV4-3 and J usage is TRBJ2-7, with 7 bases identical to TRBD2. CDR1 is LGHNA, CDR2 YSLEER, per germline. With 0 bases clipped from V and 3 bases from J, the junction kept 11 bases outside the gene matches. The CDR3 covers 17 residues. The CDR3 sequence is CASSQEVGPAGYYEQYF. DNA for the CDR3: TGCGCCAGCAGCCAAGAGGTTGGACCAGCGGGATACTACGAGCAGTACTTC.

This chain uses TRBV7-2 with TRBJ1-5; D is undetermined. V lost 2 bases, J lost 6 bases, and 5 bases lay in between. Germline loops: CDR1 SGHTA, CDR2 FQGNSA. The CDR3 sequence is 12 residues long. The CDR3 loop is CASSLTGQPQHF. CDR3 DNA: TGTGCCAGCAGCTTAACGGGTCAGCCCCAGCATTTT.

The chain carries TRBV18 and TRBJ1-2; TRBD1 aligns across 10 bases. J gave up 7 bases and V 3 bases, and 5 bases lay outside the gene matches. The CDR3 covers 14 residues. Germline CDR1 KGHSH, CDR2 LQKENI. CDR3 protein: CASSPGTGAFGYTF. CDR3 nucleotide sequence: TGTGCCAGCTCACCTGGGACAGGGGCTTTTGGCTACACCTTC.

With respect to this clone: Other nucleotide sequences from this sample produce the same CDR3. This CDR3 reads CSATYQETQYF. The CDR3 nucleotides read TGCAGTGCTACCTATCAAGAGACCCAGTACTTC. The rearrangement links TRBV20-1 to TRBJ2-5, with unresolved D. Trimming took 4 bases from V and 2 from J, leaving 5 bases between them. This CDR3 region has 11 residues. CDR1 and CDR2 (germline): DFQATT, SNEGSKA (reference sequence).